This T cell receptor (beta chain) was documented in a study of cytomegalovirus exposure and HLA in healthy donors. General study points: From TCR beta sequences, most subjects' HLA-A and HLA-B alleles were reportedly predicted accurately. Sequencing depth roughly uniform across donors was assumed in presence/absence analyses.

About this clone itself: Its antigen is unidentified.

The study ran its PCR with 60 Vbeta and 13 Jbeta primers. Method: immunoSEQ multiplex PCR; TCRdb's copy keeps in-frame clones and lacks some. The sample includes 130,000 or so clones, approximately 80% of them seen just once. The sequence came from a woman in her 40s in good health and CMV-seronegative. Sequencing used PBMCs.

In nucleotides, the CDR3 is TGTGCCTGGACTGCAGGGACCTACGAGCAGTACTTC. It yields the protein CAWTAGTYEQYF. The chain employs TRBV30 and TRBJ2-7; D is possibly TRBD1 (5 bases). Germline V CDR1 and CDR2: GTSNPN, SVGIG (reference sequence). This CDR3 is 12 amino acids long. V was trimmed by 4 bases and J by 2 bases, leaving 9 bases between them.